The text below deals with one T cell receptor beta chain. Antigen specificity is unknown. Only in-frame clones appear in the TCRdb table, and some are missing; sequencing was by immunoSEQ multiplex PCR. The repertoire has more than 110,000 clones, just under 85% of them found once; the top ten carry roughly 1.4%. The V and J ends lost 6 bases and 2 bases respectively, with 16 bases between them. Per germline, CDR1 MRHNA and CDR2 SNTAGT. CDR3 length equals 15 residues. This sample is drawn from a study of cytomegalovirus exposure and HLA in healthy donors. Whole-study results and caveats: The classifier, whose performance was assessed in both the original and validation cohorts, reportedly diagnosed cytomegalovirus status with high specificity and sensitivity. There were a few CMV-associated chains whose specificity for CMV antigens was confirmed in vitro.

Sequenced input: PBMCs. The clonotype was recovered from a woman younger than 45 in good health and CMV-seronegative. V gene TRBV6-4 combines with J gene TRBJ2-5; possible D gene TRBD2, 5 bases. CDR3: CASRRSRRLQETQYF. The CDR3 DNA follows: TGTGCCAGCAGACGTTCACGGAGGCTTCAAGAGACCCAGTACTTC.